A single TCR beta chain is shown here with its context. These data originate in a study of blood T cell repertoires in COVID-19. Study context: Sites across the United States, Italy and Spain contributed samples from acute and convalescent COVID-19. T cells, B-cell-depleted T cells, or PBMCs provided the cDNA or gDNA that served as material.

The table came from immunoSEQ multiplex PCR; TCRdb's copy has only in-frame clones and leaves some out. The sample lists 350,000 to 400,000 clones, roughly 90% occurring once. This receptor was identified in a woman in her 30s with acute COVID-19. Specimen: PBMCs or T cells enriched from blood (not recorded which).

The CDR3 nucleotides are TGCGCCAGCAGCTTGGTAGGGGTGGGCGCAGATACGCAGTATTTT. This translates into CASSLVGVGADTQYF. This chain connects TRBV5-1 to TRBJ2-3; D possibly corresponds to TRBD1 (5 bases). This CDR3 has 15 residues. CDR1 is SGHRS and CDR2 is YFSETQ in the germline V gene. The V end lost 0 bases, the J end lost 4 bases, and 12 bases lay between the germline ends.